The table lists the clone carrying this T cell receptor beta chain with a few counts. No antigen is known for it. Vbeta (60) and Jbeta (13) primers were used in the PCR. Generated by immunoSEQ multiplex PCR, the TCRdb table keeps only in-frame clones and is missing some. The sample holds about 140,000 clones; approximately 84% are singletons and the top ten take 1.4% to 1.5%. This CDR3 region has 14 residues. V dropped 1 base and J dropped 5; count of bases not matched to a gene: 2. The germline CDR1 and CDR2 sequences are SEHNR and FQNEAQ (reference sequence). The data stem from a study of cytomegalovirus exposure and HLA in healthy donors. General study points: Immune exposure was documented only through CMV serostatus.

The receptor's source is a man aged 25-40 years in good health and CMV-seropositive. Sequencing was carried out using PBMCs. The V gene is TRBV7-9, the J gene TRBJ1-1; 9 bases line up with TRBD1. The CDR3: CASSLVQGATEAFF. The DNA of the CDR3 is TGTGCCAGCAGCTTAGTACAGGGGGCTACTGAAGCTTTCTTT.